Each of the 27 T cell receptor beta chains below was sequenced from the same sample in a study of OX40 agonist ivuxolimab in advanced cancers. Assay: immunoSEQ multiplex PCR; the TCRdb copy retains only in-frame clones and omits some. The sample includes around 76,000 clones, under 80% of them seen just once. Sequencing used CD4+ or CD8+ T cells sorted from blood, obtained in a trial of the OX40 agonist ivuxolimab. The receptors here all came from an adult with an advanced solid tumor such as melanoma, head and neck, liver or kidney cancer.

V is TRBV7-9 and J is TRBJ1-1; the D is unclear. The ends were cut back, 5 bases at V and 1 base at J, with 14 bases in the middle. The CDR3 covers 15 residues. Germline assignment: CDR1 SEHNR and CDR2 FQNEAQ (reference sequence). CDR3 nucleotide sequence: TGTGCCAGCAGCCCCTTTTCTAGCCAGAACACTGAAGCTTTCTTT. It is translated as CASSPFSSQNTEAFF.

V usage is TRBV6-1 and J usage is TRBJ1-5, with 9 nucleotides matching TRBD1. This CDR3 is built from 15 residues. Germline CDR1 is MNHNS and CDR2 is SASEGT. After removal of 10 bases from V and 3 bases from J, the junction contained 10 bases not matched to a gene. The CDR3 DNA follows: TGTGCCAACAGGGACAGGGCTATATTCAATCAGCCCCAGCATTTT. Its translation: CANRDRAIFNQPQHF.

The chain joins TRBV6-5 to TRBJ2-1, with 7 bases aligning to TRBD1. The CDR3 extends over 13 amino acids. V lost 10 bases and J lost 0; bases outside the gene matches: 3. The germline gives CDR1 MNHEY, CDR2 SVGAGI. CDR3 DNA sequence: TGTGCCACACAGGGGAGCTCCTACAATGAGCAGTTCTTC. Translation: CATQGSSYNEQFF.

The V gene is TRBV11-3, the J gene TRBJ2-3; D possibly uses TRBD1 or TRBD2 (5 bases each). The CDR3 runs 16 residues. Between the trimmed V and J ends, which lost 4 bases and 1 base, there was a span of 15 bases. Germline lookup yields CDR1 SGHNT and CDR2 YENEEA. The CDR3 is CASSSGTGSRTDTQYF. DNA for the CDR3: TGTGCCAGCAGCTCTGGGACGGGGAGCCGCACAGATACGCAGTATTTT.

J is TRBJ2-5 and V is TRBV7-3, with 9 bases matching TRBD1. The CDR3 totals 15 residues. CDR1 and CDR2 (germline): SGHTA, FQGTGA. The J segment lost 4 bases and the V segment lost 0 bases, leaving 3 bases of the junction unmatched. The CDR3 DNA follows: TGTGCCAGCAGCTTAACGGGGACAGGGTTAGAGACCCAGTACTTC. Translation: CASSLTGTGLETQYF.

The chain uses TRBV29-1 and TRBJ1-2, with 7 bases aligning to TRBD1. The CDR3 length is 13 residues. V lost 6 bases, J lost 6 bases, and 10 bases stayed unmatched. CDR1 is SQVTM and CDR2 is ANQGSEA in the germline V gene. The DNA of the CDR3 is TGCAGCGTGAGAGGGGGCCAGGGGGATGGCTACACCTTC. Its translation is CSVRGGQGDGYTF.

This chain joins TRBV6-6 and TRBJ1-4, with D possibly matching TRBD1 (6 bases). Germline lookup yields CDR1 MNHNY and CDR2 SVGAGI (reference sequence). This CDR3 spans 13 amino acids. The V end was cut by 11 bases, the J end by 6 bases, with 16 bases between. The chain's CDR3 is CAGSRGVYEKLFF. DNA of the CDR3: TGTGCCGGATCGAGGGGGGTATATGAAAAACTGTTTTTT.

J is TRBJ1-6 and V is TRBV27, with D hard to call. The CDR3 length is 15 residues. V lost 6 bases and J 3 bases, leaving 12 bases between the germline ends. CDR1 MNHEY and CDR2 SMNVEV come from the germline V gene (reference sequence). CDR3 sequence reads: CASSPQGSYNSPLHF. The CDR3 nucleotides read TGTGCCAGCAGCCCCCAAGGCAGCTATAATTCACCCCTCCACTTT.

This clone has a single count. This chain links TRBV28 with TRBJ1-2; D perhaps matches TRBD1 (5 bases). V was trimmed by 5 bases and J by 4 bases, leaving 14 bases between them. The CDR3 length is 14 residues. Germline V CDR1 and CDR2: MDHEN, SYDVKM. The CDR3: CASSRRDFVYGYTF. Written as DNA, the CDR3 is TGTGCCAGCAGTCGCCGGGACTTCGTCTATGGCTACACCTTC.

This chain connects TRBV6-1 to TRBJ2-1; 8 positions agree with TRBD2. The V and J ends lost 4 bases and 7 bases, in that order; junction bases with no gene match: 6. CDR1 MNHNS and CDR2 SASEGT come from the germline V gene. CDR3 length equals 14 residues. CDR3 protein: CASSVIAGRNEQFF. The DNA of the CDR3 is TGTGCCAGCAGTGTGATAGCGGGAAGGAATGAGCAGTTCTTC.

This rearrangement joins TRBV29-1 to TRBJ1-2; no firm D call. The CDR3 runs 13 residues. V lost 2 bases and J 3 bases, leaving 10 bases between the germline ends. Germline-derived CDR1 and CDR2 are SQVTM and ANQGSEA. The CDR3 reads CSVESSVDYGYTF. The CDR3 DNA is TGCAGCGTTGAAAGCTCAGTTGACTATGGCTACACCTTC.

The genes are TRBV2 and TRBJ1-2; possibly TRBD1 for D (5 bases). The germline V gene encodes CDR1 SNHLY and CDR2 FYNNEI. The CDR3 has 15 amino acids. Deletions cut 7 bases from V and 0 bases from J, with 15 bases between. Here the CDR3 reads CASTVLRGSNYGYTF. The DNA for the CDR3 is TGTGCCAGCACGGTTTTGAGGGGCTCTAACTATGGCTACACCTTC.

The V call is TRBV5-1, the J call TRBJ2-7; 8 nucleotides line up with TRBD2. The germline gives CDR1 SGHRS, CDR2 YFSETQ. With 4 bases clipped from V and 1 base from J, the junction kept 4 bases outside the gene matches. The CDR3 runs to 14 residues. The CDR3 nucleotides are TGCGCCAGCAGCCGCAGCGGGAGTTCCTACGAGCAGTACTTC. Translated, it gives CASSRSGSSYEQYF.

This clone was seen only once. This chain joins TRBV19 and TRBJ1-3, with D possibly TRBD1 on 6 matching bases. The CDR3 has 16 amino acids. CDR1 and CDR2 from the germline V gene are LNHDA and SQIVND (reference sequence). V was clipped by 5 bases and J by 2 bases, with 16 bases between them. The CDR3 is CASSPVGGFAGNTIYF. The CDR3 DNA is TGTGCCAGTAGTCCGGTTGGGGGCTTTGCTGGAAACACCATATATTTT.

V usage is TRBV28 and J usage is TRBJ1-2; weak D call: TRBD1 (6 bases). V was trimmed by 6 bases and J by 4 bases, leaving 12 bases between them. The length of the CDR3 is 13 residues. Germline assignment: CDR1 MDHEN and CDR2 SYDVKM. CDR3 in amino acids: CASSLQQGYGYTF. Here the CDR3 DNA reads TGTGCCAGCAGCCTCCAACAGGGCTATGGCTACACCTTC.

The chain employs TRBV5-1 and TRBJ1-1; 7 bases are shared with TRBD1. Germline V gives CDR1 SGHRS, CDR2 YFSETQ. V lost 6 bases, J lost 0 bases, and 2 bases stayed unmatched. The CDR3 has 13 residues. CDR3 nucleotides: TGCGCCAGCAAACAGGGGATGAACACTGAAGCTTTCTTT. It encodes CASKQGMNTEAFF.

This clone was counted only a few times. The chain links TRBV10-1 to TRBJ2-5, with D possibly TRBD2 on 6 matching bases. The CDR3 loop spans 13 amino acids. CDR1 WNHNN and CDR2 SYGVQD come from the germline V gene (reference sequence). V lost 4 bases and J 2 bases, leaving 8 bases between the germline ends. Here the CDR3 DNA reads TGCGCCAGCAGTGTCCGGGGGCAAGAGACCCAGTACTTC. Protein sequence: CASSVRGQETQYF.

The chain employs TRBV5-1 and TRBJ2-7; 16 nucleotides align to TRBD2. From germline, CDR1 is SGHRS and CDR2 YFSETQ. The CDR3 is made up of 15 amino acids. The trim removed 4 bases at V and 7 bases at J, leaving 5 bases unmatched. The CDR3 spells CASSGTSGRAREQYF. In DNA, the CDR3 is TGCGCCAGCAGCGGGACTAGCGGGAGGGCCCGGGAGCAGTACTTC.

The chain is built from TRBV25-1 and TRBJ2-5; D ambiguous. The CDR3 runs to 15 residues. V gave up 1 base and J gave up 1 base, with 10 bases separating them. Germline V gene sequence: CDR1 MGHDK, CDR2 SYGVNS. This CDR3 reads CASSELYGTQETQYF. In DNA, the CDR3 is TGTGCCAGCAGTGAATTGTACGGCACCCAAGAGACCCAGTACTTC.

The chain couples TRBV29-1 to TRBJ1-2; D might be TRBD1 (5 bases). From germline, CDR1 is SQVTM and CDR2 ANQGSEA. CDR3 length: 15 amino acids. V dropped 2 bases and J dropped 4 bases, with 17 bases sitting between them. This chain's CDR3 is CSVESFGWGSYGYTF. CDR3 bases: TGCAGCGTTGAAAGCTTCGGTTGGGGGAGCTATGGCTACACCTTC.

The chain combines TRBV29-1 with TRBJ1-1, with 8 positions matching TRBD1. The trim removed 5 bases at V and 10 bases at J, leaving 12 bases unmatched. The CDR3 is made up of 13 amino acids. Per the germline V gene, CDR1 is SQVTM and CDR2 is ANQGSEA. The CDR3 loop reads CSVSENLQGGAFF. The CDR3 DNA reads TGCAGCGTTTCTGAAAACCTACAGGGGGGAGCTTTCTTT.

The chain has TRBV4-3 and TRBJ1-1; D ambiguous. V was clipped by 0 bases and J by 8 bases, with 22 bases between them. The CDR3 loop spans 17 amino acids. The germline V gene has CDR1 LGHNA and CDR2 YSLEER. The CDR3 sequence: CASSQDAWGFVVSEAFF. The DNA of the CDR3 is TGCGCCAGCAGCCAAGACGCCTGGGGTTTCGTCGTTTCGGAAGCTTTCTTT.

The V gene is TRBV27, the J gene TRBJ1-5; D not certain. Per germline, CDR1 MNHEY and CDR2 SMNVEV (reference sequence). Trimming pared 5 bases from V and 4 bases from J, leaving 15 bases between. The CDR3 runs to 15 residues. DNA for the CDR3: TGTGCCAGCAGTGAGGGCGTGGGATTTAATCAGCCCCAGCATTTT. Amino acid sequence: CASSEGVGFNQPQHF.

CDR3 residues: CASSWGTSYEQYF. CDR3 bases: TGTGCCAGCAGCTGGGGGACCTCCTACGAGCAGTACTTC. The chain links TRBV5-6 to TRBJ2-7, with D possibly being TRBD1 or TRBD2 (5 bases each). Germline values: CDR1 SGHDT, CDR2 YYEEEE. Trimming removed 3 bases from V and 0 bases from J, with 7 bases in between. The CDR3 is made up of 13 amino acids.

The rearrangement links TRBV7-2 to TRBJ1-2, with TRBD1 matching 7 bases. Trimming cost V 4 bases and J 9 bases; bases outside gene matches: 11. Germline V gives CDR1 SGHTA, CDR2 FQGNSA. This CDR3 is 14 amino acids long. The CDR3: CASSSRTGTMSYTF. DNA of the CDR3: TGTGCCAGCAGCTCGAGGACAGGAACTATGAGCTACACCTTC.

V is TRBV18 and J is TRBJ2-7; the D is unclear. Per the germline V gene, CDR1 is KGHSH and CDR2 is LQKENI. The length of the CDR3 is 13 residues. Trimming pared 3 bases from V and 3 bases from J, leaving 9 bases between. The CDR3 sequence is CASSPRVFYEQYF. In DNA, the CDR3 is TGTGCCAGCTCACCGCGCGTCTTCTACGAGCAGTACTTC.

The chain carries TRBV4-1 and TRBJ2-2; 12 bases line up with TRBD2. The CDR3 is 18 residues long. Germline V gene lookup returns CDR1 MGHRA and CDR2 YSYEKL. J lost 6 bases, V lost 3 bases, and 11 bases had no gene match. CDR3 in amino acids: CASSHRLAGVPKSGELFF. The CDR3 nucleotides are TGCGCCAGCAGCCACCGACTAGCGGGGGTCCCAAAATCCGGGGAGCTGTTTTTT.